This T cell receptor delta chain came from a study of gamma-delta chains in newborns, infants, children. Study in general: Polyclonal expansion of innate γδ T cells after birth follows microbial exposure.

To note about this clone: Being one base from a much bigger clone, this may be a read error. The same CDR3 arises from other DNA sequences in this sample as well.

V lost 1 base and J lost 2, with 14 bases in between. The CDR3 is 16 residues long. CDR1 TSWWSYY and CDR2 QGS come from the germline V gene. TCRdb applied CATT to the reads for clone calling. The sample records thousands of delta-chain clones, around 56% being singletons. V usage is TRDV1 and J usage is TRDJ1; D unresolved. This receptor was identified in a child who received the measles vaccine. Sequenced input: blood. The CDR3 DNA is TGTGCTCTTGGGGAACCCCTTTTCGGGTTTACCGATAAACTCATCTTT. Translated, it gives CALGEPLFGFTDKLIF.